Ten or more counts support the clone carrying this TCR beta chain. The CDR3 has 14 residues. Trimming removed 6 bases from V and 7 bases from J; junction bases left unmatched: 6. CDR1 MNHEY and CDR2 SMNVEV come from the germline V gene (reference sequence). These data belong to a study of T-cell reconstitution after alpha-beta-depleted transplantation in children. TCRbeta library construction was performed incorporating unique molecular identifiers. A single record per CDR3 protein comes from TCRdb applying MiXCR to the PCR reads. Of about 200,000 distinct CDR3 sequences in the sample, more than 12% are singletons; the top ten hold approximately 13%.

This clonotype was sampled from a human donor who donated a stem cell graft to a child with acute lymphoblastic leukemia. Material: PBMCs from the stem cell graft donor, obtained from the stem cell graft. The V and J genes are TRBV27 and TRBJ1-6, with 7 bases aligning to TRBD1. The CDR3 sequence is CASRAGQLNSPLHF. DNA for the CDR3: TGTGCCAGCAGGGCGGGACAGCTAAATTCACCCCTCCACTTT.